The 29 T cell receptor beta chains below come from one sample, sequenced in a study of vaccination and CD4 T cells after COVID-19. Sequence data for DNA of cultured CD4+ T cells were generated by the Oncomine TCR Beta short-read assay. TCRdb called the PCR reads again in MiXCR, with one record for every CDR3 protein. The data hold about 16,000 distinct CDR3 sequences, with 54% observed a single time. For these receptors, no antigen is known. Specified treatment: roughly 10-day PBMC culture with coronavirus spike peptide pools or control peptides (ViraFEST assay). The sample was CD4+ T cells from blood, cultured in vitro, taken before SARS-CoV-2 vaccination. These receptors originate from a human donor who had recovered from COVID-19.

This clonotype has a handful of counts. The V call is TRBV29-1, the J call TRBJ2-5; D is perhaps TRBD1 (6 bases). Trimming shortened V by 5 bases and J by 5 bases, and 15 bases separated the two germline ends. The CDR3 extends over 13 amino acids. Germline lookup yields CDR1 SQVTM and CDR2 ANQGSEA. The CDR3 reads CSVRTDSGETQYF. CDR3 sequence (DNA): TGCAGCGTTCGAACGGACAGTGGGGAGACCCAGTACTTC.

V usage is TRBV15 and J usage is TRBJ1-2, with TRBD1 as a possible D gene (6 bases). This CDR3 is built from 14 residues. Germline V gene data show CDR1 as LNHNV and CDR2 as YYDKDF (reference sequence). The V end was cut by 0 bases, the J end by 4 bases, with 9 bases between. The CDR3 loop is CATSRDYRVYGYTF. The CDR3 DNA reads as TGTGCCACCAGCAGAGATTACAGGGTCTATGGCTACACCTTC.

The CDR3 nucleotides are TGTGCCTGCCGTACGGGGGCAAATTTGGGGGATACGCAGTATTTT. Translating it yields CACRTGANLGDTQYF. This chain connects TRBV30 to TRBJ2-3; D is tentatively TRBD1 or TRBD2 (6 bases each). V dropped 6 bases and J dropped 6 bases, with 22 bases sitting between them. CDR3 size: 15 residues. Germline V gene sequence: CDR1 GTSNPN, CDR2 SVGIG (reference sequence).

Only a few counts were recorded for this clonotype. The V call is TRBV6-4, the J call TRBJ1-2; the match to TRBD1 covers 8 bases. This CDR3 is 21 amino acids long. With V trimmed by 5 bases and J by 4 bases, 27 bases remained unmatched. Germline V CDR1 and CDR2: MRHNA, SNTAGT. The CDR3 region has the DNA TGTGCCAGCAGTCCTCGCGCAGTGGAGGGCAGGGGGCGAGCTCTTGCCTATGGCTACACCTTC. It codes for CASSPRAVEGRGRALAYGYTF.

This chain links TRBV20-1 with TRBJ2-3, with D perhaps TRBD2 (6 bases). V lost 5 bases and J 1 base, leaving 16 bases between the germline ends. The CDR3 runs 15 residues. CDR1 DFQATT and CDR2 SNEGSKA come from the germline V gene (reference sequence). CDR3 region: CSAPRLVQGTDTQYF. CDR3 nucleotide sequence: TGCAGTGCTCCGCGACTAGTCCAAGGCACAGATACGCAGTATTTT.

The rearrangement joins TRBV28 to TRBJ2-5, with 8 bases matching TRBD1. V shed 6 bases and J 3 bases; nucleotides not matched to a gene: 6. The CDR3 contains 14 residues. Germline CDR1 reads MDHEN; CDR2 reads SYDVKM. In DNA form, the CDR3 reads TGTGCCAGCAGCCGGACAGGGTGGGAAGAGACCCAGTACTTC. This sequence encodes CASSRTGWEETQYF.

This clonotype came up once. The chain links TRBV2 to TRBJ2-5, with unresolved D. The CDR3 contains 14 residues. From germline, CDR1 is SNHLY and CDR2 FYNNEI. Trimming shortened V by 4 bases and J by 5 bases, and 14 bases separated the two germline ends. The CDR3: CASSGHPLGETQYF. The CDR3 DNA is TGTGCCAGCAGTGGACATCCCCTGGGGGAGACCCAGTACTTC. Supplemented by reference TRBV2 and TRBJ2-5, the full variable domain reads EPEVTQTPSHQVTQMGQEVILRCVPISNHLYFYWYRQILGQKVEFLVSFYNNEISEKSEIFDDQFSVERPDGSNFTLKIRSTKLEDSAMYFCASSGHPLGETQYFGPGTRLLVL.

This clonotype was detected only a few times. The DNA of the CDR3 is TGTGCCAGCAGCTTAGGAGGGGACACTGAAGCTTTCTTT. This sequence encodes CASSLGGDTEAFF. V gene TRBV11-2 combines with J gene TRBJ1-1; D is possibly TRBD1 (5 bases). CDR1 and CDR2 (germline): SGHAT, FQNNGV. The CDR3 has 13 residues. Trimming left V 1 base short and J 3 bases short, with 6 bases between.

The table lists this clonotype with a few counts. The chain employs TRBV7-2 and TRBJ2-1, with D perhaps matching TRBD2 (5 bases). The V end was cut by 5 bases, the J end by 8 bases, with 16 bases between. CDR3 length: 14 residues. Germline-derived CDR1 and CDR2 are SGHTA and FQGNSA. In DNA form, the CDR3 reads TGTGCCAGCAGCCCTCTTAACCCTAGCTATGAGCAGTTCTTC. This gives the protein CASSPLNPSYEQFF.

V usage is TRBV9 and J usage is TRBJ2-3, with D perhaps matching TRBD2 (6 bases). The V and J ends lost 5 bases and 3 bases respectively, with 10 bases between them. CDR1 and CDR2 from the germline V gene are SGDLS and YYNGEE. The CDR3 is 13 residues long. CDR3 amino acids: CASSAGLTDTQYF. CDR3 DNA: TGTGCCAGCAGTGCGGGGTTAACAGATACGCAGTATTTT.

The J gene is TRBJ2-3, the V gene TRBV10-3, with D possibly being TRBD1 (6 bases). CDR1 ENHRY and CDR2 SYGVKD come from the germline V gene. CDR3 size: 14 residues. Deletions cut 9 bases from V and 2 bases from J, with 15 bases between. Here the CDR3 DNA reads TGTGCCATAGAACCGGGACAAGACACAGATACGCAGTATTTT. Translated, it gives CAIEPGQDTDTQYF.

The chain carries TRBV7-2 and TRBJ2-3, with 7 bases fitting TRBD2. The length of the CDR3 is 17 residues. Per the germline V gene, CDR1 is SGHTA and CDR2 is FQGNSA. V lost 6 bases and J lost 2; bases outside the gene matches: 14. The CDR3 sequence: CASSSSGDGRTTDTQYF. CDR3 in DNA: TGTGCCAGCAGTTCAAGTGGCGACGGGAGGACCACAGATACGCAGTATTTT.

V gene TRBV24-1 combines with J gene TRBJ2-1, with 10 positions matching TRBD2. CDR1 and CDR2 (germline): KGHDR, SFDVKD. The CDR3 consists of 17 residues. The trim removed 4 bases at V and 4 bases at J, leaving 9 bases unmatched. This CDR3 reads CATSDSELAGRYNEQFF. The CDR3 DNA reads TGTGCCACCAGTGACTCGGAACTAGCGGGACGATACAATGAGCAGTTCTTC.

The CDR3 sequence: CASSFNSQGSNEQYF. The CDR3 coding sequence is TGTGCCAGCAGTTTTAATAGCCAGGGGTCCAACGAGCAGTACTTC. The V gene is TRBV28, the J gene TRBJ2-7; the D gene is possibly TRBD1 (6 bases). Trimming removed 3 bases from V and 5 bases from J, with 17 bases in between. Germline lookup yields CDR1 MDHEN and CDR2 SYDVKM. This CDR3 is 15 amino acids long.

CDR3 in amino acids: CASSLLRTRRTDTQYF. DNA for the CDR3: TGTGCCAGCAGTTTACTCCGGACTAGGCGCACAGATACGCAGTATTTT. The gene calls are TRBV27 and TRBJ2-3; 7 bases are a match to TRBD2. Trimming at V came to 2 bases and at J to 1 base, leaving 6 bases not matched to a gene. CDR3 size: 16 residues. Germline V gene lookup returns CDR1 MNHEY and CDR2 SMNVEV (reference sequence).

The J gene is TRBJ2-5, the V gene TRBV25-1; D is uncertain. V was trimmed by 6 bases and J by 5 bases, leaving 13 bases between them. Germline V gene data show CDR1 as MGHDK and CDR2 as SYGVNS. The CDR3 sequence is 13 residues long. As DNA, the CDR3 is TGTGCCAGCAGCGCCCCAGGATGGGAGACCCAGTACTTC. Protein sequence: CASSAPGWETQYF.

The rearrangement links TRBV5-6 to TRBJ1-5; no clear D gene. In germline, CDR1 is SGHDT, CDR2 YYEEEE. There are 15 residues in the CDR3. Trimming took off 4 bases at V and 8 bases at J, with 19 bases between the two ends. The CDR3 region has the DNA TGTGCCAGCAGCATTTCGACGGCCCGAACGGAGCCCCAGCATTTT. This sequence encodes CASSISTARTEPQHF. The full variable domain, rest sourced from reference TRBV5-6 and TRBJ1-5, is DAGVTQSPTHLIKTRGQQVTLRCSPKSGHDTVSWYQQALGQGPQFIFQYYEEEERQRGNFPDRFSGHQFPNYSSELNVNALLLGDSALYLCASSISTARTEPQHFGDGTRLSIL.

This clonotype was picked up a small number of times. J is TRBJ1-3 and V is TRBV6-1; 8 bases agree with TRBD1. Germline-derived CDR1 and CDR2 are MNHNS and SASEGT. V was clipped by 6 bases and J by 8 bases; unmatched bases: 12. The CDR3 covers 15 residues. The CDR3 spells CASRPGGAGSHTIYF. The CDR3 DNA is TGTGCCAGCAGACCAGGGGGCGCGGGGTCTCACACCATATATTTT.

CDR3 coding DNA: TGCAGTGCTAGCTGGGGAGCGCGGGGGGACAATGAGCAGTTCTTC. Protein: CSASWGARGDNEQFF. The rearrangement uses TRBV20-1 and TRBJ2-1; TRBD2 matches at 8 bases. The CDR3 covers 15 residues. V dropped 3 bases and J dropped 5; count of bases not matched to a gene: 9. Germline assignment: CDR1 DFQATT and CDR2 SNEGSKA (reference sequence).

This clonotype turned up a few times. The chain employs TRBV11-3 and TRBJ2-1; D is perhaps TRBD1 or TRBD2 (5 bases each). The V and J ends lost 5 bases and 0 bases respectively, with 11 bases between them. Germline V gene lookup returns CDR1 SGHNT and CDR2 YENEEA. The CDR3 loop spans 15 amino acids. The CDR3 coding sequence is TGTGCCAGCAGCCGTGGGACGGCCTCCTACAATGAGCAGTTCTTC. This sequence encodes CASSRGTASYNEQFF.

The rearrangement joins TRBV20-1 to TRBJ2-3, with 8 bases aligning to TRBD2. Germline loops: CDR1 DFQATT, CDR2 SNEGSKA (reference sequence). J was trimmed by 0 bases and V by 6 bases; bases with no gene match: 11. This CDR3 is built from 16 residues. Written as DNA, the CDR3 is TGCAGTGCAGCTGCCGGGACTAGTGTAAGCACAGATACGCAGTATTTT. Its translation is CSAAAGTSVSTDTQYF.

The chain combines TRBV12-3 or TRBV12-4 with TRBJ2-5; D is unresolved. This CDR3 contains 15 residues. V lost 6 bases to trimming and J lost 3 bases, with 17 bases between them. Here the CDR3 reads CASRGSERPEETQYF. CDR3 bases: TGTGCCAGCAGAGGGTCCGAACGCCCGGAAGAGACCCAGTACTTC.

This chain links TRBV6-1 with TRBJ2-7; D may be TRBD2 (5 bases). The ends were cut back, 6 bases at V and 3 bases at J, with 12 bases in the middle. Germline V CDR1 and CDR2: MNHNS, SASEGT. The CDR3 sequence is 13 residues long. CDR3 DNA: TGTGCCAGCAGAAATCCGGGATACTACGAGCAGTACTTC. This translates into CASRNPGYYEQYF.

This rearrangement joins TRBV5-4 to TRBJ2-5; the match to TRBD2 covers 8 bases. V was clipped by 3 bases and J by 2 bases; unmatched bases: 9. Germline assignment: CDR1 SGHNT and CDR2 YYREEE (reference sequence). The CDR3 is 16 amino acids. The CDR3 is CASSYPGGVDQETQYF. The CDR3 region has the DNA TGTGCCAGCAGCTACCCGGGAGGGGTTGATCAAGAGACCCAGTACTTC.

V and J are TRBV15 and TRBJ1-3; D is unclear. Looked up from germline, CDR1 is LNHNV and CDR2 is YYDKDF (reference sequence). This CDR3 has 12 amino acids. V lost 1 base to trimming and J lost 7 bases, with 5 bases between them. The DNA for the CDR3 is TGTGCCACCAGCAGAGCGGGGAACACCATATATTTT. Its protein product is CATSRAGNTIYF.

The J gene is TRBJ2-7, the V gene TRBV6-1; a possible D gene is TRBD1 (7 bases). CDR1 is MNHNS and CDR2 is SASEGT in the germline V gene. This CDR3 has 13 residues. The V gene lost 8 bases and the J gene lost 3 bases, with 14 bases spanning the gap. Here the CDR3 reads CASHRRDSYEQYF. Written as DNA, the CDR3 is TGTGCCAGCCATAGGCGGGACAGCTACGAGCAGTACTTC.

The rearrangement uses TRBV28 and TRBJ1-5; possibly TRBD1 for D (5 bases). Germline-derived CDR1 and CDR2 are MDHEN and SYDVKM. The CDR3 runs 15 residues. Trimming shortened V by 6 bases and J by 2 bases, and 14 bases separated the two germline ends. As DNA, the CDR3 is TGTGCCAGCAGCCGGCGGGGGTTGGGCAATCAGCCCCAGCATTTT. As protein: CASSRRGLGNQPQHF.

This clonotype was seen once. This chain links TRBV20-1 with TRBJ2-1; TRBD2 matches 7 bases. The V segment lost 0 bases and the J segment 4 bases; nucleotides outside the gene matches: 9. The V gene's germline CDR1 is DFQATT and CDR2 SNEGSKA (reference sequence). CDR3 length: 16 residues. Here the CDR3 reads CSARDGRGSLYNEQFF. The CDR3 region has the DNA TGCAGTGCTAGAGATGGGCGGGGGTCGCTTTACAATGAGCAGTTCTTC.

CDR3 DNA: TGTGCCAGCAGCTTAGTACAGGGTGGTCAGCCCCAGCATTTT. Protein sequence: CASSLVQGGQPQHF. V usage is TRBV7-8 and J usage is TRBJ1-5; D is possibly TRBD1 (6 bases). The CDR3 extends over 14 amino acids. V was trimmed by 1 base and J by 6 bases, leaving 10 bases between them. Germline V gene data show CDR1 as SGHVS and CDR2 as FQNEAQ.